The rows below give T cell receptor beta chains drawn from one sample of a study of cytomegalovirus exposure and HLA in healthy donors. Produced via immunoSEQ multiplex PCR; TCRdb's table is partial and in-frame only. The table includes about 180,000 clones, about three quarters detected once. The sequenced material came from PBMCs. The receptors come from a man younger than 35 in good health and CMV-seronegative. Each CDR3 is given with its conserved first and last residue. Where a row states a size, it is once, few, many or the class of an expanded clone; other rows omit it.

CASSQGNTGRQQFF,TRBJ2-1,TRBV4-1,.
CASRATRDRYNEQFF,TRBJ2-1,TRBV11-2,.
CAISEDSPKNIQYF,TRBJ2-4,TRBV10-3,.
CSVSEGVARTEAFF,TRBJ1-1,TRBV29-1,.
CAISERQENTEAFF,TRBJ1-1,TRBV10-3,once
CAISGASTASETQYF,TRBJ2-5,TRBV10-3,.
CASSPEGAPNEKLFF,TRBJ1-4,TRBV9,.
CATSRDGTSGRGEQYF,TRBJ2-7,TRBV15,.
CASSVGFTGGSSSPLHF,TRBJ1-6,TRBV9,once
CASNPTGDAGELFF,TRBJ2-2,TRBV2,.
CASSLTRTGGLDTQYF,TRBJ2-3,TRBV27,once
CASSETQGFSAFF,TRBJ1-1,TRBV6-1,.
CASSVTGSGANVLTF,TRBJ2-6,TRBV13,.
CASSIDRGRNYGYTF,TRBJ1-2,TRBV19,.
CASSYPAEAFF,TRBJ1-1,TRBV6-6,few
CASSEGAGRTGELFF,TRBJ2-2,TRBV7-3,.
CASSPGQGKDTEAFF,TRBJ1-1,TRBV6-6,.
CASSYSLARQNEQFF,TRBJ2-1,TRBV6-5,many